The source of this T cell receptor beta chain is a study of prognosis after radiotherapy for stage I lung cancer. Notes on the study in general: Lower values of Shannon entropy after stereotactic body radiation therapy were seen in patients who developed distant metastases.

By two-round multiplex PCR, the TCR beta CDR3 was amplified from genomic DNA. First-round PCR used primers specific to each TRBV and TRBJ gene. TCRdb reprocessed the multiplex PCR reads via MiXCR and lists one record per CDR3 protein. Of approximately 30,000 distinct CDR3 sequences listed, approximately 39% were seen once; the top ten hold approximately 15%. Ten or more counts support this clonotype. Its antigen is not known. The CDR3 consists of 13 residues. V was shortened by 8 bases and J by 0 bases, with 10 bases between the two germline ends. Germline V gene data show CDR1 as SNHLY and CDR2 as FYNNEI.

This sequence joins TRBV2 and TRBJ1-2, with unresolved D. The clonotype was recovered from a donor over 45 with non-small cell lung cancer. The specimen was PBMCs, collected before or after stereotactic body radiation therapy (not recorded which). The CDR3 bases are TGTGCCAGCCGGGGAGGACCTAACTATGGCTACACCTTC. Residues: CASRGGPNYGYTF.